The clone carrying this T cell receptor beta chain has only one observation. Method: immunoSEQ multiplex PCR; TCRdb's copy keeps in-frame clones and lacks some. Among about 72,000 clones listed, 68% were seen once. This specimen belongs to a study of cytotoxic CD8 clonotypes in ibrutinib-treated CLL. Study overall: Samples had a mean of roughly 250,000 productive templates and approximately 90,000 productive rearrangements.

V was clipped by 5 bases and J by 9 bases, with 12 bases between them. Germline CDR1 reads SGHDT; CDR2 reads YYEEEE. The CDR3 length is 12 residues. The TCR sequence derives from a human donor with chronic lymphocytic leukemia. The sample in question was PBMCs, obtained after 12 months of ibrutinib treatment. This chain links TRBV5-6 with TRBJ2-1; possibly TRBD1 for D (6 bases). The CDR3 sequence is CASRRGLAEQFF. In DNA form, the CDR3 reads TGTGCCAGCAGAAGGGGGTTGGCTGAGCAGTTCTTC.